Sequencing of this TCR beta chain was carried out in a study of blood T cell repertoires in COVID-19. Sequencing used immunoSEQ multiplex PCR; TCRdb keeps in-frame clones, though not all of them. The profile covers about 100,000 clones, with less than 90% appearing a single time and over 7% taken by the ten largest. The origin of this receptor is a man aged 25 to 45 in a cohort sampled during active COVID-19. Sequencing was done on a sample of peripheral blood.

The DNA of the CDR3 is TGTGCCAGCAGCGAACAGACAAACCGGGACAGGGCACGGGAGCAGTACTTC. It is translated as CASSEQTNRDRAREQYF. The V gene is TRBV7-2, the J gene TRBJ2-7; 9 bases match TRBD1. The CDR3 contains 17 residues. In germline, CDR1 is SGHTA, CDR2 FQGNSA. J was trimmed by 7 bases and V by 5 bases; bases with no gene match: 18.